Listed below are T cell receptor beta chains from one sample, sequenced in a study of beta chain features in type 1 diabetes. Sequenced by immunoSEQ multiplex PCR; TCRdb stores in-frame clones only, minus some. The sample consists of some 240,000 clones, 11% of them appearing once. Material for sequencing was central memory CD4+ T cells from blood. The receptors shown here come from a man between 18 and 35 years old in good health. Each CDR3 is given with its conserved first and last residue. A D gene is named only where the DNA matches it firmly. Where a row states a size, it is once, few, many or the class of an expanded clone; other rows omit it.

V,D,size,J,CDR3,DNA
TRBV5-6,-,-,TRBJ1-1,CASSFRDTHTEAFF,TGTGCCAGCAGCTTCAGGGATACCCACACTGAAGCTTTCTTT
TRBV4-2,-,many,TRBJ2-1,CASSQDGGSYNEQFF,TGTGCCAGCAGCCAAGATGGCGGATCCTACAATGAGCAGTTCTTC
TRBV5-1,TRBD2,-,TRBJ2-1,CASSFDGRLYNEQFF,TGCGCCAGCAGCTTCGACGGGAGGTTGTACAATGAGCAGTTCTTC
TRBV6-5,-,-,TRBJ2-7,CASSYAGSSYEQYF,TGTGCCAGCAGTTATGCGGGAAGCTCCTACGAGCAGTACTTC
TRBV30,TRBD2,few,TRBJ2-7,CAWGSGSVPYEQYF,TGTGCCTGGGGTAGCGGGAGCGTACCCTACGAGCAGTACTTC
TRBV7-2,-,-,TRBJ2-7,CASSLLPQGQYF,TGTGCCAGCAGCTTACTGCCTCAGGGGCAGTACTTC
TRBV30,-,-,TRBJ2-5,CAWIGRTTQYF,TGTGCCTGGATCGGTAGGACGACCCAGTACTTC
TRBV7-3,-,few,TRBJ2-2,CASSLRGGNTGELFF,TGTGCCAGCAGCTTAAGAGGCGGTAACACCGGGGAGCTGTTTTTT
TRBV29-1,TRBD1,few,TRBJ2-1,CSAFDRGSYNEQFF,TGCAGCGCATTTGACAGGGGGTCCTACAATGAGCAGTTCTTC
TRBV7-6,TRBD1,-,TRBJ2-7,CASSPRTGGTYEQYF,TGTGCCAGCAGCCCTCGGACAGGGGGCACTTACGAGCAGTACTTC
TRBV2,-,-,TRBJ1-2,CASSAQGSRSGYTF,TGTGCCAGCAGTGCACAGGGCTCAAGGAGTGGCTACACCTTC
TRBV29-1,-,few,TRBJ1-4,CSVGGFANEKLFF,TGCAGCGTTGGGGGATTTGCTAATGAAAAACTGTTTTTT
TRBV28,TRBD1,few,TRBJ2-7,CASHTGGGREQYF,TGTGCCAGCCACACAGGGGGCGGACGCGAGCAGTACTTC
TRBV30,TRBD2,few,TRBJ2-3,CASLAGGRTDTQYF,TGTGCCTCCCTAGCGGGAGGCCGCACAGATACGCAGTATTTT
TRBV7-6,-,once,TRBJ2-2,CASSLGPTIITGELFF,TGTGCCAGCAGCTTAGGCCCGACCATTATCACCGGGGAGCTGTTTTTT
TRBV6-1,-,few,TRBJ2-7,CASSEFGQYYEQYF,TGTGCCAGCAGTGAATTTGGACAATACTACGAGCAGTACTTC
TRBV28,-,many,TRBJ1-1,CASSLKIGRMVKAFF,TGTGCCAGCAGTTTAAAAATAGGGCGGATGGTTAAAGCTTTCTTT
TRBV10-3,TRBD1,many,TRBJ2-7,CATTSTGFSYEQYF,TGTGCCACTACATCGACAGGGTTCTCGTACGAGCAGTACTTC
TRBV6-6,TRBD1,few,TRBJ2-7,CASFSKGTDSYEQYF,TGTGCCAGCTTCAGCAAAGGGACAGACTCCTACGAGCAGTACTTC
TRBV19,-,few,TRBJ2-4,CASSSRDMYIQYF,TGTGCCAGTAGTAGCCGGGACATGTACATTCAGTACTTC
TRBV7-3,TRBD2,many,TRBJ2-7,CASSLREGHEQYF,TGTGCCAGCAGCTTGAGGGAGGGCCACGAGCAGTACTTC
TRBV19,-,-,TRBJ2-5,CASSHIDRETQYF,TGTGCCAGTAGCCATATAGATCGGGAGACCCAGTACTTC
TRBV11-3,-,-,TRBJ2-5,CASSFIWTVQETQYF,TGTGCCAGCAGCTTTATTTGGACAGTCCAAGAGACCCAGTACTTC
TRBV29-1,-,many,TRBJ2-5,CSVSRDLQETQYF,TGCAGCGTTTCCCGGGACCTACAAGAGACCCAGTACTTC
TRBV28,TRBD1,few,TRBJ2-7,CASSLYRGNYEQYF,TGTGCCAGCAGTTTATACAGGGGAAACTACGAGCAGTACTTC
TRBV6-1,TRBD1,-,TRBJ2-3,CASSDRGLGDTQYF,TGTGCCAGCAGTGACAGGGGGCTTGGAGATACGCAGTATTTT
TRBV15,-,-,TRBJ1-4,CATSREGGHNEKLFF,TGTGCCACCAGCAGAGAGGGCGGCCATAACGAAAAACTGTTTTTT
TRBV2,-,-,TRBJ2-3,CASSTGIDTQYF,TGTGCCAGCAGTACAGGGATAGATACGCAGTATTTT
TRBV5-4,-,-,TRBJ2-4,CASSISGTGKNIQYF,TGTGCCAGCAGCATCTCCGGGACGGGGAAAAACATTCAGTACTTC
TRBV9,TRBD1,-,TRBJ2-1,CASSPMTIGRGNNEQFF,TGTGCCAGCAGCCCCATGACCATCGGCAGGGGGAACAATGAGCAGTTCTTC
TRBV4-3,TRBD2,few,TRBJ2-1,CASRSFSGINDGEQFF,TGCGCCAGCCGATCGTTTAGCGGGATAAACGATGGTGAGCAGTTCTTC
TRBV5-1,TRBD1,-,TRBJ2-3,CASSLEGGRPDTQYF,TGCGCCAGCAGCTTGGAAGGGGGCAGACCAGATACGCAGTATTTT
TRBV28,-,few,TRBJ1-4,CASSSDRTTNEKLFF,TGTGCCAGCAGTTCCGACCGCACAACTAATGAAAAACTGTTTTTT
TRBV7-9,-,few,TRBJ2-1,CASSANNEQFF,TGTGCCAGCAGCGCCAACAATGAGCAGTTCTTC
TRBV6-5,TRBD1,few,TRBJ2-7,CAIRSGTGSSYEQYF,TGTGCCATCAGATCAGGGACAGGCAGCTCCTACGAGCAGTACTTC
TRBV18,-,once,TRBJ1-1,CASSPGAGPEAFF,TGTGCCAGCTCACCAGGGGCAGGGCCTGAAGCTTTCTTT
TRBV2,-,-,TRBJ1-1,CASKMGGYTEAFF,TGTGCCAGCAAAATGGGGGGGTACACTGAAGCTTTCTTT
TRBV7-2,-,many,TRBJ2-5,CASSLQGYDPQETQYF,TGTGCCAGCAGCTTGCAAGGGTACGATCCTCAAGAGACCCAGTACTTC
TRBV5-1,-,many,TRBJ2-1,CASSLLFPGASYNEQFF,TGCGCCAGCAGCTTGTTGTTCCCGGGGGCCTCCTACAATGAGCAGTTCTTC
TRBV15,-,many,TRBJ1-5,CATSRGDEGPQHF,TGTGCCACCAGCAGAGGGGACGAGGGGCCCCAGCATTTT